The clone carrying this T cell receptor (beta chain) turned up a few times. Trimming took off 6 bases at V and 1 base at J, with 10 bases between the two ends. CDR3 length: 14 residues. CDR1 and CDR2 from the germline V gene are LNHDA and SQIVND (reference sequence). The study ran its PCR with 60 Vbeta and 13 Jbeta primers. Assay: immunoSEQ multiplex PCR; the TCRdb copy retains only in-frame clones and omits some. The data hold 87,000 or so clones, with about 8% observed a single time. The data originate from a study of cytomegalovirus exposure and HLA in healthy donors. Study summary: The Caucasian-associated ancestry cluster held roughly 80% of 300 to 450 genotyped donors.

The sequenced material came from PBMCs. The sequence came from a man in his fifties or sixties in good health and CMV-seronegative. V and J are TRBV19 and TRBJ1-5, with a possible D match to TRBD1 (6 bases). The CDR3 nucleotides are TGTGCCAGTAGGGGACATCGGAGCAATCAGCCCCAGCATTTT. Amino acids: CASRGHRSNQPQHF. The full variable domain, its missing parts supplied by reference TRBV19 and TRBJ1-5, is DGGITQSPKYLFRKEGQNVTLSCEQNLNHDAMYWYRQDPGQGLRLIYYSQIVNDFQKGDIAEGYSVSREKKESFPLTVTSAQKNPTAFYLCASRGHRSNQPQHFGDGTRLSIL.